The 30 T cell receptor beta chains in this list originate from one sample, sequenced in a study of T cell repertoires in cytomegalovirus infection. The antigens of these receptors remain unknown. TCRdb redid the calling of the reads with MiXCR, one entry per CDR3 protein. In the table there are about 920,000 distinct CDR3 sequences, 30% to 40% of which are singletons. Specimen: cultured CD8+ T cells from PBMCs, collected from culture after CMV antigen stimulation. These receptors all stem from a human donor in good health (CMV status not recorded). Some clones in this sample may be carry-over from other donors' samples.

This clonotype was seen more than once but under ten times. V gene TRBV19 combines with J gene TRBJ1-2; D is possibly TRBD1 (6 bases). The germline gives CDR1 LNHDA, CDR2 SQIVND (reference sequence). V lost 7 bases and J lost 5, with 11 bases in between. The CDR3 spans 12 residues. The CDR3: CASMTGLYGYTF. The CDR3 region has the DNA TGTGCCAGTATGACAGGATTATATGGCTACACCTTC.

The table lists this clonotype with a few counts. This chain joins TRBV6-1 and TRBJ1-1; D gene uncertain. The V and J ends lost 2 bases and 8 bases respectively, with 9 bases between them. Germline CDR1 reads MNHNS; CDR2 reads SASEGT. CDR3 length: 12 amino acids. CDR3: CASSEFGEEAFF. CDR3 nucleotide sequence: TGTGCCAGCAGTGAATTTGGTGAAGAAGCTTTCTTT.

V gene TRBV18 combines with J gene TRBJ2-7, with 9 bases identical to TRBD1. CDR3 size: 14 residues. Germline CDR1 reads KGHSH; CDR2 reads LQKENI. Trimming took 3 bases from V and 5 from J; bases not matched to a gene: 5. CDR3 amino acids: CASSPTGGYHEQYF. CDR3 coding DNA: TGTGCCAGCTCACCGACAGGGGGTTATCACGAGCAGTACTTC.

The V call is TRBV4-1, the J call TRBJ2-1, with a possible D match to TRBD1 (6 bases). Germline values: CDR1 MGHRA, CDR2 YSYEKL. V was trimmed by 4 bases and J by 8 bases, leaving 12 bases between them. The CDR3 runs 13 residues. In DNA, the CDR3 is TGCGCCAGCAGCCTCTTTGAGGGGGATGAGCAGTTCTTC. Translating gives CASSLFEGDEQFF.

J is TRBJ2-1 and V is TRBV12-5; weak D call: TRBD1 (5 bases). This CDR3 contains 16 residues. CDR1 is LGHNT and CDR2 is FRNRAP in the germline V gene. V was shortened by 4 bases and J by 0 bases, with 13 bases between the two germline ends. CDR3 amino acids: CASGYDSQSSYNEQFF. The CDR3 nucleotides read TGTGCTAGTGGTTATGACAGCCAGAGCTCCTACAATGAGCAGTTCTTC.

This clonotype was seen only a few times. The rearrangement joins TRBV4-1 to TRBJ2-2; no clear D gene. The CDR3 loop spans 14 amino acids. Trimming left V 3 bases short and J 0 bases short, with 5 bases between. The germline gives CDR1 MGHRA, CDR2 YSYEKL. The CDR3 is CASSHYTNTGELFF. CDR3 DNA: TGCGCCAGCAGCCATTACACGAACACCGGGGAGCTGTTTTTT.

This clonotype was seen only a few times. This chain joins TRBV27 and TRBJ1-2, with 9 nucleotides matching TRBD1. The CDR3 is made up of 13 amino acids. Germline CDR1 MNHEY, CDR2 SMNVEV (reference sequence). After removal of 8 bases from V and 3 bases from J, the junction contained 4 bases not matched to a gene. CDR3 coding DNA: TGTGCCAGCTCGGACAGGGGAGACTATGGCTACACCTTC. Translated: CASSDRGDYGYTF.

The chain employs TRBV12-3 or TRBV12-4 and TRBJ2-3; tentative D call: TRBD1 (5 bases). This CDR3 contains 15 residues. V was cut by 5 bases and J by 1 base, with 13 bases left in between. The CDR3 nucleotides are TGTGCCAGCAGTGAACCCGACAGTGGCACAGATACGCAGTATTTT. Translating gives CASSEPDSGTDTQYF.

This chain links TRBV10-3 with TRBJ2-3; 7 positions match TRBD1. The CDR3 is 15 residues long. The J segment lost 9 bases and the V segment lost 4 bases, leaving 13 bases of the junction unmatched. The germline V gene encodes CDR1 ENHRY and CDR2 SYGVKD. The CDR3 DNA sequence: TGTGCCATCAGTGTCTGGACAGGAAAGGATAACACGCAGTATTTT. Its translation: CAISVWTGKDNTQYF.

The rearrangement uses TRBV28 and TRBJ2-3; 10 bases fit TRBD1. V lost 1 base and J lost 3; bases outside the gene matches: 7. CDR1 is MDHEN, CDR2 SYDVKM, per germline. The CDR3 consists of 17 residues. CDR3 sequence: CASSLFSAGQGTDTQYF. DNA for the CDR3: TGTGCCAGCAGTTTATTCAGCGCGGGACAGGGGACAGATACGCAGTATTTT.

In this sample, this clonotype turned up a few times. This sequence joins TRBV6-5 and TRBJ1-2; D is perhaps TRBD1 (6 bases). Germline V gene lookup returns CDR1 MNHEY and CDR2 SVGAGI. V was trimmed by 2 bases and J by 4 bases, leaving 8 bases between them. The CDR3 totals 13 residues. In DNA form, the CDR3 reads TGTGCCAGCAGTTACCAGGGGACCTATGGCTACACCTTC. This codes for CASSYQGTYGYTF.

This clonotype was recorded at least ten times. The V call is TRBV12-3 or TRBV12-4, the J call TRBJ2-2; no reliable D call. V dropped 1 base and J dropped 1 base, with 13 bases sitting between them. CDR3 length: 17 amino acids. CDR3 residues: CASSLGPVVGNTGELFF. For the CDR3, the DNA is TGTGCCAGCAGTTTAGGGCCGGTGGTAGGGAACACCGGGGAGCTGTTTTTT.

This clonotype was found many times. The chain couples TRBV27 to TRBJ2-3; the match to TRBD2 covers 8 bases. Germline-derived CDR1 and CDR2 are MNHEY and SMNVEV (reference sequence). Unmatched junction bases numbered 2, after V lost 3 bases and J lost 3 bases. The CDR3 extends over 14 amino acids. As DNA, the CDR3 is TGTGCCAGCAGTTTGAGCGGGGGTACAGATACGCAGTATTTT. It codes for CASSLSGGTDTQYF.

The count of this clonotype is one. This could be a read error, since a much larger clone is one nucleotide away. The chain links TRBV7-4 to TRBJ2-1, with D tentatively TRBD1 (5 bases). Germline lookup yields CDR1 SGHVT and CDR2 SQSDAQ. This CDR3 comprises 18 residues. CDR3 in amino acids: CASSLVVLAGISYNKQFF. DNA of the CDR3: TGTGCCAGCAGCTTAGTTGTTTTGGCAGGGATTTCGTACAATAAGCAGTTCTTC.

This clonotype was picked up a small number of times. The gene calls are TRBV27 and TRBJ2-3; the D gene is possibly TRBD1 (6 bases). The CDR3 spans 16 residues. Germline V CDR1 and CDR2: MNHEY, SMNVEV (reference sequence). The V and J ends lost 1 base and 4 bases respectively, with 15 bases between them. The CDR3 DNA reads as TGTGCCAGCAGTTTATGGGGGCAGGGGAGCGCAGATACGCAGTATTTT. This sequence encodes CASSLWGQGSADTQYF.

The chain carries TRBV3-1 and TRBJ2-3; D not certain. Germline values: CDR1 LGHDT, CDR2 YNNKEL (reference sequence). The CDR3 sequence is 16 residues long. Trimming removed 1 base at V and 0 bases at J, with 11 bases between. CDR3 in amino acids: CASSQVVVDSTDTQYF. The DNA of the CDR3 is TGTGCCAGCAGCCAAGTCGTGGTCGACAGCACAGATACGCAGTATTTT.

This sequence joins TRBV27 and TRBJ2-1; TRBD2 aligns across 12 bases. The CDR3 is 17 amino acids. Germline V gene data show CDR1 as MNHEY and CDR2 as SMNVEV (reference sequence). J lost 0 bases, V lost 6 bases, and 6 bases had no gene match. The CDR3 spells CASRGLAGGHSYNEQFF. The CDR3, as DNA: TGTGCCAGCAGAGGTCTAGCGGGGGGGCACTCCTACAATGAGCAGTTCTTC.

This clonotype was recorded at least ten times. The V call is TRBV7-9, the J call TRBJ2-1; no definite D call. Germline V CDR1 and CDR2: SEHNR, FQNEAQ (reference sequence). Trimming took 5 bases from V and 7 from J, leaving 15 bases between them. The CDR3 consists of 14 residues. CDR3 in DNA: TGTGCCAGCAGCACCCCCGGCCCCCGAAATGAGCAGTTCTTC. As protein: CASSTPGPRNEQFF.

The chain uses TRBV19 and TRBJ1-1; 7 bases are a match to TRBD1. V lost 5 bases to trimming and J lost 4 bases; unmatched junction nucleotides: 4. CDR1 is LNHDA, CDR2 SQIVND, per germline (reference sequence). The CDR3 spans 13 residues. The CDR3 region has the DNA TGTGCCAGTAGTTGGAAGGGGGCCACTGAAGCTTTCTTT. Its protein is CASSWKGATEAFF. Variable domain in full (rest from reference TRBV19 and TRBJ1-1): DGGITQSPKYLFRKEGQNVTLSCEQNLNHDAMYWYRQDPGQGLRLIYYSQIVNDFQKGDIAEGYSVSREKKESFPLTVTSAQKNPTAFYLCASSWKGATEAFFGQGTRLTVV.

V is TRBV10-3 and J is TRBJ1-1; D remains unclear. CDR1 is ENHRY and CDR2 is SYGVKD in the germline V gene. Trimming shortened V by 4 bases and J by 1 base, and 16 bases separated the two germline ends. This CDR3 contains 16 residues. This chain's CDR3 is CAISATVRNPNTEAFF. The CDR3 nucleotides are TGTGCCATCAGTGCGACTGTGCGGAACCCGAACACTGAAGCTTTCTTT.

This clonotype came up a few times. The chain uses TRBV6-5 and TRBJ1-4; maybe TRBD1 (5 bases). CDR3 length equals 14 residues. Germline V lookup: CDR1 MNHEY, CDR2 SVGAGI. With 2 bases removed from V and 8 bases from J, the gap between germline ends came to 12 bases. Here the CDR3 DNA reads TGTGCCAGCAGTTACCTGGGAGGGGCCGAAAAACTGTTTTTT. Its protein product is CASSYLGGAEKLFF.

This clonotype was recorded a few times. The rearrangement uses TRBV7-2 and TRBJ2-7, with 9 bases that match TRBD2. Germline V gives CDR1 SGHTA, CDR2 FQGNSA. The CDR3 sequence is 15 residues long. The V gene end was trimmed by 1 base and the J gene end by 0 bases; junction bases not matched to a gene: 1. The DNA for the CDR3 is TGTGCCAGCAGCTTAGTAGCGGGGGTCTCCTACGAGCAGTACTTC. Protein sequence: CASSLVAGVSYEQYF.

The table lists this clonotype with a few counts. The chain uses TRBV7-8 and TRBJ2-7; tentatively, D is TRBD1 (5 bases). CDR3 length: 15 residues. CDR1 and CDR2 from the germline V gene are SGHVS and FQNEAQ. With 1 base removed from V and 7 bases from J, the gap between germline ends came to 17 bases. As DNA, the CDR3 is TGTGCCAGCAGCTTAGAGCAGGGCCGGCCGTGGGAGCAGTACGTC. The encoded protein is CASSLEQGRPWEQYV.

The chain employs TRBV12-3 or TRBV12-4 and TRBJ2-1; no firm D call. Trimming stripped 5 bases from V and 13 bases from J, with 12 bases between. The CDR3 has 11 amino acids. The CDR3 loop is CASSPGHLQFF. The CDR3 nucleotides are TGTGCCAGCAGTCCGGGCCATCTTCAGTTCTTC.

The V and J genes are TRBV7-6 and TRBJ2-5; tentatively, D is TRBD2 (7 bases). The CDR3 length is 12 residues. The V gene's germline CDR1 is SGHVS and CDR2 FNYEAQ. The V gene lost 8 bases and the J gene lost 5 bases, with 12 bases spanning the gap. The CDR3, as DNA: TGTGCCAGCGTCGGGGGGCGGGAGACCCAGTACTTC. This sequence encodes CASVGGRETQYF.

The J gene is TRBJ2-7, the V gene TRBV12-3 or TRBV12-4; 12 nucleotides match TRBD2. The CDR3 spans 16 residues. Here the CDR3 DNA reads TGTACCAGCAGTTTTGGACTAGCGGGGAGTTCCTACGAGCAGTACGTC. It codes for CTSSFGLAGSSYEQYV.

The chain has TRBV7-9 and TRBJ1-2; unclear D gene. The V and J ends lost 2 bases and 2 bases respectively, with 6 bases between them. Germline CDR1 and CDR2: SEHNR and FQNEAQ (reference sequence). The CDR3 has 13 amino acids. The CDR3 DNA reads TGTGCCAGCAGCTTATATGAGAACTATGGCTACACCTTC. Its translation: CASSLYENYGYTF.

The V call is TRBV12-3 or TRBV12-4, the J call TRBJ2-3; possible D gene TRBD1, 6 bases. The CDR3 consists of 15 residues. V was pared by 6 bases and J by 1 base, with 14 bases between. The CDR3 is CASSPGTRGTDTQYF. The DNA of the CDR3 is TGTGCCAGCAGCCCTGGGACAAGGGGCACAGATACGCAGTATTTT.

The V call is TRBV7-9, the J call TRBJ1-1, with D possibly matching TRBD1 (6 bases). The CDR3 extends over 15 amino acids. In germline, CDR1 is SEHNR, CDR2 FQNEAQ (reference sequence). V was shortened by 0 bases and J by 4 bases, with 12 bases between the two germline ends. The CDR3 protein is CASSLAQGLSTEAFF. In nucleotides, the CDR3 is TGTGCCAGCAGCTTAGCCCAGGGGCTAAGCACTGAAGCTTTCTTT. The whole variable domain, filled in from reference TRBV7-9 and TRBJ1-1, reads DTGVSQNPRHKITKRGQNVTFRCDPISEHNRLYWYRQTLGQGPEFLTYFQNEAQLEKSRLLSDRFSAERPKGSFSTLEIQRTEQGDSAMYLCASSLAQGLSTEAFFGQGTRLTVV.

This clonotype appeared many times. The chain joins TRBV25-1 to TRBJ1-1, with TRBD1 matching over 7 bases. This CDR3 region has 14 residues. Germline CDR1 MGHDK, CDR2 SYGVNS. V gave up 6 bases and J gave up 1 base; unmatched junction bases: 5. CDR3 sequence (DNA): TGTGCCAGCAGGACAGGGCTCGAGAACACTGAAGCTTTCTTT. It codes for CASRTGLENTEAFF.